This TCR beta chain was recorded in a study of shared T cell receptors in the human thymus (dated by TCRdb to the early 2020s). In terms of the full investigation: The study investigated the way shared, self-reactive T-cell receptor alpha chains are produced in the human thymus.

From the cysteine through the phenylalanine, the CDR3 covers 14 amino acids. This entry keeps only the CDR3 DNA: 42 bases, framed from base 1. V was cut back by 1 base and J by 5 bases, leaving a gap of 9 bases between them. CDR1 and CDR2 are drawn from the germline V gene (reference sequence): PRHDT, FYEKMQ. In the case of this clone: Its antigen target is currently unknown. Per-nucleotide qualities are absent, and no much larger clonotype sits a single base away.

The library was obtained by the immunoSEQ multiplex PCR assay. Held by TCRdb, this immuneACCESS table contains in-frame sequences only and omits some clones. Under half of the omission traces to an unresolved V gene where checked; the cause of the rest is unknown. This sample has about 660,000 clones in its table, and roughly 90% of those were observed once. The leading ten clones occupy approximately 0.01% of the sample. These data are also associated with another study on human thymus T cells. The second paper states: Donors were immunologically healthy infants undergoing open corrective cardiac surgery for congenital heart defects in Finland. Thymus tissue was obtained as surgical resects removed during corrective cardiac surgery. V and J gene segment usage appeared biased in both thymic and peripheral blood repertoires. The related research found that thymic TCR repertoires overlapped highly between unrelated individuals. The study described the TCR alpha and beta repertoires in under 10 infant thymus samples and a few matching peripheral blood samples. Donor ages ranged from about 7 to 244 days, and the cohort comprised 5 to 7 male and a couple of female infants. After being mechanically released from the tissue, thymocytes were kept at -70 degrees C in pellets of about 9.5-30 million cells. A QIAsymphony instrument was used to extract genomic DNA from frozen cell pellets. The immunoSEQ multiplex PCR assay was used to amplify the TCRB and TCRAD loci from a standardized quantity of quality-controlled genomic DNA. The amplicons covered the V(D)J region and were long enough to include the CDR3 and to identify the V and J genes. Through the commercial immunoSEQ service, the amplicons were sequenced on an Illumina platform. Primer bias and sequencing errors were corrected as previously described, and TCRAD and TCRB definitions were based on the IMGT database. Repertoires were analysed with immunoSEQ Analyzer 3.0 and VDJTools, covering basic statistics, V/J segment usage, diversity estimates, rarefaction and pairwise overlap. Chao1, ChaoE, Efron-Thisted, Shannon and inverse Simpson indices were used to estimate diversity, which was also estimated on datasets down-sampled to the smallest sample. For repertoire overlap, CDR3 nucleotide sequence, V gene and J gene had to match strictly, and clustering was done by Jaccard-based multidimensional scaling. On average, thymus samples gave 750,000 to 1,000,000 unique TCRB clonotypes, whereas blood samples gave roughly 80,000.

The TCR was taken from a boy younger than two with a congenital heart defect. Donor details come from another sample of the same person, matched by shared clones. Material: thymocytes. The chain links TRBV13 with TRBJ2-1, with TRBD2 as a weak D call on 7 bases. The DNA sequence reads TGTGCCAGCAGCTTAGAGGGGGGGGACAATGAGCAGTTCTTC. This sequence encodes CASSLEGGDNEQFF.